The clone carrying this T cell receptor (beta chain) was seen repeatedly, ten times or more. cDNA molecules, individually, were tagged with unique molecular identifiers. TCRdb re-derived calls from the 5' RACE reads in MiXCR, one entry per CDR3 protein. The table has approximately 50,000 distinct CDR3 sequences, approximately 8.5% seen once. This sample was included in a study of early T cells in non-severe SARS-CoV-2 infection. The germline gives CDR1 KGHSH, CDR2 LQKENI. This CDR3 has 14 residues. V shed 2 bases, J shed 2 bases, and the junction held 1 base outside the gene matches. Material for sequencing was whole blood. The chain has TRBV18 and TRBJ2-3; the match to TRBD2 covers 7 bases. The source of this sequence is an adult who was a healthcare worker with PCR-confirmed SARS-CoV-2 infection or an uninfected control (not recorded which). The CDR3 DNA is TGTGCCAGCTCACCAAGCGGGATCACAGATACGCAGTATTTT. Amino acids: CASSPSGITDTQYF. Combining the CDR3 with reference TRBV18 and TRBJ2-3 gives the whole variable domain NAGVMQNPRHLVRRRGQEARLRCSPMKGHSHVYWYRQLPEEGLKFMVYLQKENIIDESGMPKERFSAEFPKEGPSILRIQQVVRGDSAAYFCASSPSGITDTQYFGPGTRLTVL.